This is a list of T cell receptor beta chains from one sample in a study of identifying expanded T cells in peripheral blood. Repertoires were generated with immunoSEQ multiplex PCR, while TCRdb's copy carries only in-frame clones and drops some. The top ten clones hold about 20% of a sample with approximately 80,000 clones, roughly 81% of them seen once. The specimen sequenced was blood. These receptors came from a person between 18 and 75 years old in good health. Both conserved end residues are part of each CDR3. A D gene is named only where the DNA matches it firmly. Part of the rows lack a size; the others show once, few, many or a class for expanded clones.

v_gene,d_gene,len,j_gene,abundance,CDR3nt,CDR3aa
TRBV5-5,TRBD1,15,TRBJ1-4,NA,TGTGCCAGCAGCTTCAGTTCGACAGGGAGTGAAAAACTGTTTTTT,CASSFSSTGSEKLFF
TRBV7-9,NA,14,TRBJ1-4,once,TGTGCCAGCAGCTTAGTTCTCGCTAATGAAAAACTGTTTTTT,CASSLVLANEKLFF
TRBV5-4,TRBD2,15,TRBJ2-1,NA,TGTGCCAGCAGTTCCGGACTAGCGGGCCGTAATGAGCAGTTCTTC,CASSSGLAGRNEQFF
TRBV11-2,NA,15,TRBJ2-7,once,TGTGCCAGCAGCTCATTACGATACGGGGGCGGCGAGCAGTACTTC,CASSSLRYGGGEQYF
TRBV9,TRBD1,16,TRBJ2-1,NA,TGTGCCAGCAGCGCTCCACCGGGACAGACAAACAATGAGCAGTTCTTC,CASSAPPGQTNNEQFF
TRBV29-1,NA,12,TRBJ1-1,NA,TGCAGCGTTGGGGGAGGGAACACTGAAGCTTTCTTT,CSVGGGNTEAFF
TRBV6-4,NA,13,TRBJ1-1,NA,TGTGCCAGCAGCAGGGGCTTGAACACTGAAGCTTTCTTT,CASSRGLNTEAFF
TRBV29-1,NA,12,TRBJ2-7,NA,TGCAGCGTTGCTTCCCAGGGTTACGAGCAGTACTTC,CSVASQGYEQYF
TRBV20-1,NA,11,TRBJ2-1,NA,TGCAGTGCTAGAAATTACAATGAGCAGTTCTTC,CSARNYNEQFF
TRBV7-9,TRBD2,15,TRBJ2-7,NA,TGTGCCAGCAGCCCGGGACTAGCGGGAGTGGACGAGCAGTACTTC,CASSPGLAGVDEQYF
TRBV10-2,NA,12,TRBJ2-7,NA,TGCGCCAGCAGTGAGGGAGGTTACGAGCAGTACTTC,CASSEGGYEQYF
TRBV28,TRBD2,15,TRBJ2-7,NA,TGTGCCAGCAGTTTATTAACTAGCGTCTCAAGCGAGCAGTACTTC,CASSLLTSVSSEQYF
TRBV28,NA,16,TRBJ2-1,NA,TGTGCCAGCAGTTTTTTACCGAGCGGAAATTACAATGAGCAGTTCTTC,CASSFLPSGNYNEQFF
TRBV30,NA,10,TRBJ2-1,NA,TGTGCCTGGAGTGGCAATGAGCAGTTCTTC,CAWSGNEQFF
TRBV4-1,NA,13,TRBJ2-3,NA,TGCGCCAGCAGAAATCAGGGGACAGATACGCAGTATTTT,CASRNQGTDTQYF
TRBV7-2,NA,11,TRBJ1-1,NA,TGTGCCAGCAGCTTAGGTACTGAAGCTTTCTTT,CASSLGTEAFF
TRBV29-1,NA,12,TRBJ1-2,NA,TGCAGCGTGGATCAGCATAACTATGGCTACACCTTC,CSVDQHNYGYTF
TRBV7-9,TRBD2,14,TRBJ2-7,NA,TGTGCCAGCAGCTCTAGCGGGAGTGACGGAGGGCAGTACTTC,CASSSSGSDGGQYF
TRBV28,TRBD1,15,TRBJ2-1,once,TGTGCCAGCAGTTATGGGACAGGGGTTTATGATGAGCAGTTCTTC,CASSYGTGVYDEQFF
TRBV28,NA,16,TRBJ2-7,NA,TGTGCCAGCGTGGGGTCTGGCCCGGCGCGGTCCTACGAGCAGTACTTC,CASVGSGPARSYEQYF
TRBV2,NA,11,TRBJ1-2,NA,TGTGCCAGCGGACAACTTTATGGCTACACCTTC,CASGQLYGYTF
TRBV27,NA,18,TRBJ1-1,NA,TGTGCCAGCAGTTTATACGGTGGCGGGAGTCGCGGGGGCACTGAAGCTTTCTTT,CASSLYGGGSRGGTEAFF
TRBV6-5,TRBD1,16,TRBJ1-4,once,TGTGCCAGCAGTTACTCGTCAGGGGGAAGTAGGGAAAAACTGTTTTTT,CASSYSSGGSREKLFF
TRBV13,TRBD2,15,TRBJ2-7,few,TGTGCCAGCAGCTTGGCGAGCGGGAGTTTCTACGAGCAGTACTTC,CASSLASGSFYEQYF
TRBV9,NA,17,TRBJ2-6,NA,TGTGCCAGCAGCCCGGAGGGGTTCCCATCTGGGGCCAACGTCCTGACTTTC,CASSPEGFPSGANVLTF
TRBV28,NA,13,TRBJ1-1,NA,TGTGCCAGCAGTCCACATCAGGGTCCGGAGGCTTTCTTT,CASSPHQGPEAFF
TRBV4-2,TRBD2,13,TRBJ2-5,few,TGTGCCAGCAGCCCCGACAGCGGGGGGACCCAGTACTTC,CASSPDSGGTQYF
TRBV7-6,NA,15,TRBJ1-2,NA,TGTGCCAGCAGCGCGGACTTACCGAGGGACTATGGCTACACCTTC,CASSADLPRDYGYTF
TRBV10-2,NA,15,TRBJ2-2,NA,TGCGCCAGCACCAACACGGGACTCAACACCGGGGAGCTGTTTTTT,CASTNTGLNTGELFF
TRBV14,NA,15,TRBJ2-7,NA,TGTGCCAGCAGCCAAGATTCCCTGGGCTCCTACGAGCAGTACTTC,CASSQDSLGSYEQYF
TRBV27,TRBD1,15,TRBJ1-2,NA,TGTGCCAGCAGTCCACTCGGGACAGGGTTCGATGGCTACACCTTC,CASSPLGTGFDGYTF
TRBV7-3,TRBD2,15,TRBJ2-7,NA,TGTGCCAGCAGCTTAATCCCGACTAGCAGCATCGAGCAGTACTTC,CASSLIPTSSIEQYF
TRBV28,TRBD2,18,TRBJ2-3,NA,TGTGCCAGCAGTTTCCGGACTAGCGGGAGGAGGGGAACAGATACGCAGTATTTT,CASSFRTSGRRGTDTQYF
TRBV7-9,NA,12,TRBJ2-1,NA,TGTGCCAGCAGCTTAGGTCTAGCTTTGCAGTTCTTC,CASSLGLALQFF
TRBV9,TRBD1,15,TRBJ1-1,NA,TGTGCCAGCAGCCCACTCCAGGGGGGTGACAGGGGAGCTTTCTTT,CASSPLQGGDRGAFF
TRBV5-1,NA,15,TRBJ2-7,NA,TGCGCCAGCAGCTTGTATGGGGAGAGCTCCTACGAGCAGTACTTC,CASSLYGESSYEQYF
TRBV29-1,TRBD2,14,TRBJ2-3,NA,TGCAGCGTTGTGGGAGGGACTTTCGTGGATACGCAGTATTTT,CSVVGGTFVDTQYF
TRBV5-1,TRBD2,16,TRBJ2-7,NA,TGCGCCAGCAGCTTGGCGAGCGGGGTGTCCTCCTACGAGCAGTACTTC,CASSLASGVSSYEQYF
TRBV19,NA,15,TRBJ2-7,NA,TGTGCCAGTAGTATAGTAGCAGGGAACTCCTACGAGCAGTACTTC,CASSIVAGNSYEQYF
TRBV20-1,TRBD1,11,TRBJ2-7,NA,TGCGTTGGACAGGGTGAAAACGAGCAGTACTTC,CVGQGENEQYF
TRBV7-3,NA,14,TRBJ2-1,NA,TGTGCCAGCAGCCGGAGCGGTTCTTTGGATGAGCAGTTCTTC,CASSRSGSLDEQFF
TRBV28,NA,14,TRBJ1-2,NA,TGTGCCAGCAGTCCCATACAGGGAGGCTATGGCTACACCTTC,CASSPIQGGYGYTF
TRBV7-8,NA,15,TRBJ2-7,NA,TGTGCCAGCAGCTTAACGCAGGGACCTTCCTACGAGCAGTACTTC,CASSLTQGPSYEQYF
TRBV7-3,NA,14,TRBJ2-1,NA,TGTGCCAGCAGCTTTTCGGGCGGGTCGGGTGAGCAGTTCTTC,CASSFSGGSGEQFF
TRBV19,NA,14,TRBJ1-1,few,TGTGCCAGTAGTCCCCCCCGGGGGAACACTGAAGCTTTCTTT,CASSPPRGNTEAFF
TRBV9,NA,15,TRBJ2-1,NA,TGTGCCAGCAGCGTAGGTGCGGGCTATAACAATGAGCAGTTCTTC,CASSVGAGYNNEQFF
TRBV5-5,NA,13,TRBJ1-5,NA,TGTGCCAGCAGCTTGCTTTGGGATCAGCCCCAGCATTTT,CASSLLWDQPQHF
TRBV5-1,TRBD1,17,TRBJ1-1,NA,TGCGCCAGCAGCTTGGAAGGACAGGCGGTCGGTGGGACTGAAGCTTTCTTT,CASSLEGQAVGGTEAFF
TRBV5-6,NA,11,TRBJ1-2,NA,TGTGCCAGCAGCAGCCTCTATGGCTACACCTTC,CASSSLYGYTF
TRBV9,NA,15,TRBJ2-3,NA,TGTGCCAGCAGCGTTGGCACCCCTAGCACAGATACGCAGTATTTT,CASSVGTPSTDTQYF
TRBV10-3,NA,12,TRBJ2-5,NA,TGTGCCATCAGTGAAGTGGGGTCGACCCAGTACTTC,CAISEVGSTQYF
TRBV18,TRBD1,14,TRBJ2-1,NA,TGTGCCAGCTCACCCAGGACAGGGGGGGATGAGCAGTTCTTC,CASSPRTGGDEQFF
TRBV5-1,TRBD2,13,TRBJ2-7,NA,TGCGCCAGCAGCTACCTAGCGGGGGACCGCCAGTACTTC,CASSYLAGDRQYF
TRBV6-5,TRBD2,15,TRBJ2-5,NA,TGTGCCAGCAGTTACGCAGCGGGAGTTTCTGAGACCCAGTACTTC,CASSYAAGVSETQYF
TRBV7-2,NA,18,TRBJ2-2,NA,TGTGCCAGCAGCTTTTCCCCCACCGGGACAACGAACACCGGGGAGCTGTTTTTT,CASSFSPTGTTNTGELFF
TRBV28,TRBD1,14,TRBJ1-4,NA,TGTGCCAGCAGTGGGACAGGCCGGGACGGGGAACTGTTTTTT,CASSGTGRDGELFF
TRBV11-1,TRBD1,17,TRBJ1-4,NA,TGTGCCAGCAGCGATGGGACAGGGGGCGTAACTAATGAAAAACTGTTTTTT,CASSDGTGGVTNEKLFF
TRBV11-2,NA,18,TRBJ2-1,NA,TGTGCCAGCAGCTTAAGGCCTGGGGGGCTGAGCTCCTACAATGAGCAGTTCTTC,CASSLRPGGLSSYNEQFF
TRBV7-3,NA,17,TRBJ2-3,NA,TGTGCCAGCAGCTTAGCCCCGGTCCGTAGTTTGGCAGATACGCAGTATTTT,CASSLAPVRSLADTQYF